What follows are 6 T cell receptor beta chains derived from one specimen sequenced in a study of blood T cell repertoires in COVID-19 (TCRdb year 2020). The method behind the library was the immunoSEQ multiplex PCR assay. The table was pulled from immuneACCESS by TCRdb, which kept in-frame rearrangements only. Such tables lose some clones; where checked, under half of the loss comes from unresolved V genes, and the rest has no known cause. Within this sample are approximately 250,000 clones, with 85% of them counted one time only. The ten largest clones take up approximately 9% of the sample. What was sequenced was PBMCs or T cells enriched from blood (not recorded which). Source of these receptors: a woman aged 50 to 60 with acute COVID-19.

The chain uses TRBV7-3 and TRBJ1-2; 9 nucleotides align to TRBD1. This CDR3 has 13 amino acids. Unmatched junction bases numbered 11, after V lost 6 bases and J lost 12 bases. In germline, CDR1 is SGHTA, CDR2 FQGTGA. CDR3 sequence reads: CASSHGQGLAHTF. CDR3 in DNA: TGTGCCAGCAGTCATGGACAGGGGCTCGCTCACACCTTC.

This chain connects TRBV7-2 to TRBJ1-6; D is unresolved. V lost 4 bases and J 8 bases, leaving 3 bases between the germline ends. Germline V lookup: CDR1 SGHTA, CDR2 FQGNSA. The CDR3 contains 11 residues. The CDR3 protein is CASSSYSPLHF. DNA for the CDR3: TGTGCCAGCAGCTCCTATTCACCCCTCCACTTT. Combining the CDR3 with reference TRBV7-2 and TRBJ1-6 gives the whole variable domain GAGVSQSPSNKVTEKGKDVELRCDPISGHTALYWYRQSLGQGLEFLIYFQGNSAPDKSGLPSDRFSAERTGGSVSTLTIQRTQQEDSAVYLCASSSYSPLHFGNGTRLTVT.

The CDR3 here is CSVTWDRGYGYTF. The CDR3 DNA sequence: TGCAGCGTGACGTGGGACAGGGGTTATGGCTACACCTTC. The genes are TRBV29-1 and TRBJ1-2, with 10 bases fitting TRBD1. Germline V gene data show CDR1 as SQVTM and CDR2 as ANQGSEA. The CDR3 loop spans 13 amino acids. V shed 6 bases, J shed 5 bases, and the junction held 6 bases outside the gene matches.

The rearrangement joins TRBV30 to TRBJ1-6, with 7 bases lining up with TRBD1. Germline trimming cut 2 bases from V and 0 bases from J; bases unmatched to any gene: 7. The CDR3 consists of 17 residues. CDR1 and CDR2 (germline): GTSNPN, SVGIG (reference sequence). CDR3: CAWSKDRTSSYNSPLHF. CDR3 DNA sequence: TGTGCCTGGAGTAAGGACAGGACAAGCTCCTATAATTCACCCCTCCACTTT. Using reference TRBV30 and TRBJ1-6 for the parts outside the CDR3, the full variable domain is SQTIHQWPATLVQPVGSPLSLECTVEGTSNPNLYWYRQAAGRGLQLLFYSVGIGQISSEVPQNLSASRPQDRQFILSSKKLLLSDSGFYLCAWSKDRTSSYNSPLHFGNGTRLTVT.

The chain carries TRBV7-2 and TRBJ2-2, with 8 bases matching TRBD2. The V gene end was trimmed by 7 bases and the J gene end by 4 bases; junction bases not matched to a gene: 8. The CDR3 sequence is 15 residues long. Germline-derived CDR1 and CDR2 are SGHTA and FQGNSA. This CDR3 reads CASNKGGGPTGELFF. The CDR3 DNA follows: TGTGCCAGCAACAAAGGCGGGGGGCCCACCGGGGAGCTGTTTTTT.

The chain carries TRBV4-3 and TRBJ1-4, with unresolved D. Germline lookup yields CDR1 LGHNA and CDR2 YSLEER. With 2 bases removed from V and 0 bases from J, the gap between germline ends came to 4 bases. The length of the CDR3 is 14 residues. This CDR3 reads CASSQSATNEKLFF. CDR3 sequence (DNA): TGCGCCAGCAGCCAATCTGCAACTAATGAAAAACTGTTTTTT.